These 13 T cell receptor beta chains came from one sample sequenced in a study of T cells after yellow fever vaccination. A single record per CDR3 protein comes from TCRdb applying MiXCR to the 5' RACE reads. The data contain a few hundred thousand distinct CDR3 sequences, around 3.9% of them singletons. The sample in question was PBMCs, obtained on the day of the yellow fever booster vaccination. These receptors were collected from a man between 18 and 29 years old who received the YFV17D yellow fever vaccine.

This chain links TRBV18 with TRBJ2-3; D tentatively reads TRBD1 or TRBD2 (5 bases each). The CDR3 is 16 residues long. Between the trimmed V and J ends, which lost 6 bases and 3 bases, there was a span of 19 bases. Germline V gene lookup returns CDR1 KGHSH and CDR2 LQKENI. The CDR3: CASSRSMVEGTDTQYF. In DNA, the CDR3 is TGTGCCAGCTCCCGATCGATGGTAGAGGGGACAGATACGCAGTATTTT.

This clonotype was counted only a few times. This rearrangement joins TRBV5-1 to TRBJ2-1; D possibly corresponds to TRBD1 (5 bases). The CDR3 totals 15 residues. The V gene lost 2 bases and the J gene lost 3 bases, with 12 bases spanning the gap. Germline lookup yields CDR1 SGHRS and CDR2 YFSETQ. In DNA form, the CDR3 reads TGCGCCAGCAGCTTAGGGGCAGCCAGCTACAATGAGCAGTTCTTC. It codes for CASSLGAASYNEQFF.

Worth noting for this clonotype: One base away lies a much larger clone, so this may be a sequencing read error. This chain joins TRBV10-3 and TRBJ2-7; unclear D gene. V shed 2 bases and J shed 2 bases, with 4 bases lying between them. This CDR3 has 12 residues. The V gene's germline CDR1 is ENHRY and CDR2 SYGVKD. The CDR3 region has the DNA TGTGCCATCAGTGAGGCGACCTACGAGCAGTACTTC. Its protein is CAISEATYEQYF.

This clonotype was counted a few times. The chain couples TRBV5-1 to TRBJ2-3; 9 bases are a match to TRBD2. Germline values: CDR1 SGHRS, CDR2 YFSETQ. V lost 3 bases and J lost 5; bases outside the gene matches: 16. The CDR3 covers 18 residues. The CDR3 nucleotides are TGCGCCAGCAGCTACGGGGCTAGCGGGACAACATGGGGAGATACGCAGTATTTT. As protein: CASSYGASGTTWGDTQYF.

This clonotype was observed a handful of times. The DNA for the CDR3 is TGTGCCAGCATCGACCAATCCTACGAGCAGTACTTC. Its translation: CASIDQSYEQYF. The chain is built from TRBV6-6 and TRBJ2-7, with unresolved D. The CDR3 spans 12 residues. CDR1 and CDR2 (germline): MNHNY, SVGAGI (reference sequence). V dropped 7 bases and J dropped 1 base, with 8 bases sitting between them.

Many counts were recorded for this clonotype. V gene TRBV4-3 combines with J gene TRBJ2-7, with 10 positions matching TRBD2. The CDR3 contains 15 residues. The germline V gene has CDR1 LGHNA and CDR2 YSLEER. V gave up 1 base and J gave up 2 bases; unmatched junction bases: 2. CDR3 nucleotide sequence: TGCGCCAGCAGCCAAGGGAGCGGGGGGGCCTACGAGCAGTACTTC. This sequence encodes CASSQGSGGAYEQYF.

This clonotype showed up many times. This chain links TRBV21-1 with TRBJ2-1; the tabulated D call, TRBD2, remains unverified against the DNA. TRBV21-1 is a pseudogene. The CDR3 spans 13 residues. The CDR3 bases are TGTGCCAGCAGGAGCGGGGACGACAATGAGCAGTTCTTC. It specifies CASRSGDDNEQFF.

In its sample, this clonotype was seen many times. The V and J genes are TRBV20-1 and TRBJ1-5, with 12 bases matching TRBD1. The J segment lost 5 bases and the V segment lost 3 bases, leaving 5 bases of the junction unmatched. CDR3 length: 15 amino acids. CDR1 and CDR2 (germline): DFQATT, SNEGSKA (reference sequence). The CDR3 is CSARYGTGGDQPQHF. For the CDR3, the DNA is TGCAGTGCTAGGTACGGGACAGGGGGCGATCAGCCCCAGCATTTT.

Ten or more counts support this clonotype. This chain uses TRBV4-2 with TRBJ2-2, with 7 bases matching TRBD1. The V segment lost 4 bases and the J segment 4 bases; nucleotides outside the gene matches: 9. This CDR3 spans 16 amino acids. Germline V gene data show CDR1 as LGHNA and CDR2 as YNFKEQ. CDR3 coding DNA: TGTGCCAGCAGCCCAGGACAGGCTCGTCGCACCGGGGAGCTGTTTTTT. This sequence encodes CASSPGQARRTGELFF.

This clonotype was detected many times. Relative to the germline gene, one junction end is altered; a read error may explain this. V gene TRBV20-1 combines with J gene TRBJ2-1; 7 bases fit TRBD1. Germline CDR1 DFQATT, CDR2 SNEGSKA (reference sequence). This CDR3 has 14 amino acids. CDR3 sequence reads: CSARDRVFYNEQFF. Written as DNA, the CDR3 is TGCAGTGCGAGAGACAGGGTTTTTTACAATGAGCAGTTCTTC.

This clonotype has a handful of counts. The V and J genes are TRBV6-5 and TRBJ2-1; 9 bases map to TRBD1. The CDR3 sequence is 16 residues long. Germline values: CDR1 MNHEY, CDR2 SVGAGI. After removal of 6 bases from V and 1 base from J, the junction contained 7 bases not matched to a gene. In DNA form, the CDR3 reads TGTGCCAGCAGCGCAAACAGGGGGCCATCCTACAATGAGCAGTTCTTC. Translation: CASSANRGPSYNEQFF.

There are many counts of this clonotype. The chain joins TRBV5-1 to TRBJ2-1; 10 bases align to TRBD2. Germline V gives CDR1 SGHRS, CDR2 YFSETQ. The V gene end was trimmed by 1 base and the J gene end by 5 bases; junction bases not matched to a gene: 3. The CDR3 consists of 15 residues. The CDR3 DNA sequence: TGCGCCAGCAGCTTGTTTCTAGCGGGGGACAATGAGCAGTTCTTC. It yields the protein CASSLFLAGDNEQFF.

In its sample, this clonotype was seen many times. The chain uses TRBV5-1 and TRBJ2-7, with a possible D match to TRBD1 (6 bases). Trimming removed 4 bases from V and 1 base from J, with 15 bases in between. Germline CDR1 reads SGHRS; CDR2 reads YFSETQ. The CDR3 consists of 15 residues. CDR3 nucleotide sequence: TGCGCCAGCAGCCAAACGGACAGTGTTTCCTACGAGCAGTACTTC. Its translation: CASSQTDSVSYEQYF. Full variable domain (outside the CDR3, taken from reference TRBV5-1 and TRBJ2-7): KAGVTQTPRYLIKTRGQQVTLSCSPISGHRSVSWYQQTPGQGLQFLFEYFSETQRNKGNFPGRFSGRQFSNSRSEMNVSTLELGDSALYLCASSQTDSVSYEQYFGPGTRLTVT.